The entry below describes one TCR beta chain. What it recognizes is unknown. CDR3 size: 13 residues. With 0 bases removed from V and 7 bases from J, the gap between germline ends came to 8 bases. CDR1 and CDR2 (germline): SGDLS, YYNGEE. This entry is derived from a study of vaccination effects on CD4 cells after COVID-19. Study-wide results and caveats: Small numbers of convalescent patients limited the study. It also lacked early post-infection timepoints.

Clones were read by immunoSEQ multiplex PCR, and TCRdb kept only the in-frame ones, dropping some. Here the sample spans tens of thousands of clones, nearly 80% being singletons. Before sequencing, viral peptide pools were used by the ViraFEST assay to expand antigen-specific CD4+ T cells. Culturing for 10 days preceded CD4+ T cell isolation. Every participant took two doses of the BNT162b2 or mRNA-1273 vaccine. IL-2 medium supplanted half the medium on days 3 and 7. The source of this sequence is a human donor who received a COVID-19 vaccine. Some clones in this sample may be carry-over from other donors' samples. Sequenced here: CD4+ T cells from PBMCs cultured with SARS-CoV-2 spike peptides, sampled after COVID-19 vaccination. The chain joins TRBV9 to TRBJ2-1, with D unresolved. The DNA for the CDR3 is TGTGCCAGCAGCGTAGCGGAGCATAATGAGCAGTTCTTC. It encodes CASSVAEHNEQFF.